Each of the 26 T cell receptor beta chains below was sequenced from the same sample in a study of T cell repertoires in aging, cancer and after chemotherapy. The template was genomic DNA from peripheral blood, not RNA. Multiplex touch-down PCR with TRB-A/B primers amplified rearranged V-D-J TRB sequences. TCRdb re-analysed the multiplex PCR reads in MiXCR, keeping a single row per CDR3 protein. Altogether under 10,000 distinct CDR3 sequences are present, around a third being singletons, with the ten largest covering approximately 3.6%. Sample: blood. The receptor set was obtained from a human donor in good health.

This clonotype rates as medium-sized. This chain joins TRBV7-2 and TRBJ2-3, with 9 bases identical to TRBD1. Trimming at V came to 5 bases and at J to 3 bases, leaving 12 bases not matched to a gene. The CDR3 extends over 17 amino acids. In germline, CDR1 is SGHTA, CDR2 FQGNSA. The CDR3 DNA sequence: TGTGCCAGCAGCCGCTCGGGACAGGGTACGAGGACAGATACGCAGTATTTT. Translating gives CASSRSGQGTRTDTQYF.

This clonotype occurred a few times. The rearrangement links TRBV30 to TRBJ1-3, with 9 bases matching TRBD1. With 3 bases clipped from V and 4 bases from J, the junction kept 13 bases outside the gene matches. This CDR3 spans 17 amino acids. Germline loops: CDR1 GTSNPN, CDR2 SVGIG (reference sequence). DNA for the CDR3: TGTGCCTGGAGGGGCCAAACCTCACAGGGGGCCGGAAACACCATATATTTT. As protein: CAWRGQTSQGAGNTIYF. Variable domain in full (rest from reference TRBV30 and TRBJ1-3): SQTIHQWPATLVQPVGSPLSLECTVEGTSNPNLYWYRQAAGRGLQLLFYSVGIGQISSEVPQNLSASRPQDRQFILSSKKLLLSDSGFYLCAWRGQTSQGAGNTIYFGEGSWLTVV.

This clonotype turned up a few times. The V call is TRBV15, the J call TRBJ2-7; the D gene is possibly TRBD2 (5 bases). Trimming pared 0 bases from V and 4 bases from J, leaving 19 bases between. The CDR3 totals 17 residues. The germline V gene encodes CDR1 LNHNV and CDR2 YYDKDF (reference sequence). DNA of the CDR3: TGTGCCACCAGCAGAGATCTAGGTGGGAGTGGCACTTACGAGCAGTACGTC. As protein: CATSRDLGGSGTYEQYV.

This clonotype showed up just a few times. The chain has TRBV7-2 and TRBJ2-2; 9 bases align to TRBD2. The junction had 9 bases not matched to a gene; V was cut back by 1 base and J by 3 bases. CDR3 length equals 18 residues. Germline loops: CDR1 SGHTA, CDR2 FQGNSA. CDR3 DNA: TGTGCCAGCAGCTTAGGAGCGGGGGGACCACCCGACACCGGGGAGCTGTTTTTT. Its translation is CASSLGAGGPPDTGELFF. Combining the CDR3 with reference TRBV7-2 and TRBJ2-2 gives the whole variable domain GAGVSQSPSNKVTEKGKDVELRCDPISGHTALYWYRQSLGQGLEFLIYFQGNSAPDKSGLPSDRFSAERTGGSVSTLTIQRTQQEDSAVYLCASSLGAGGPPDTGELFFGEGSRLTVL.

The chain recombines TRBV25-1 with TRBJ1-6; D perhaps matches TRBD1 (6 bases). In germline, CDR1 is MGHDK, CDR2 SYGVNS. Trimming shortened V by 0 bases and J by 5 bases, and 14 bases separated the two germline ends. The CDR3 has 17 amino acids. The CDR3 nucleotides read TGTGCCAGCAGTGAATATATGGGGCAGGGGCATAATTCACCCCTCCACTTT. This sequence encodes CASSEYMGQGHNSPLHF.

Relative to its sample, this clonotype is medium-sized. The chain has TRBV30 and TRBJ1-1; D uncertain. Germline assignment: CDR1 GTSNPN and CDR2 SVGIG (reference sequence). The CDR3 totals 11 residues. V dropped 5 bases and J dropped 6 bases, with 10 bases sitting between them. This CDR3 is CAWARRAEAFF. The CDR3, as DNA: TGTGCCTGGGCTAGGAGGGCTGAAGCTTTCTTT.

The chain couples TRBV5-1 to TRBJ2-7, with TRBD1 matching over 7 bases. From germline, CDR1 is SGHRS and CDR2 YFSETQ. CDR3 length: 13 amino acids. The V segment lost 4 bases and the J segment 4 bases; nucleotides outside the gene matches: 5. CDR3 DNA sequence: TGCGCCAGCAGCACCGAACAGGGGTACGAGCAGTACTTC. It specifies CASSTEQGYEQYF.

This clonotype was seen a few times. The genes are TRBV6-6 and TRBJ1-1, with D unclear. The germline V and J ends were trimmed by 2 bases and 0 bases, with 1 base remaining between them. This CDR3 comprises 12 residues. Germline V CDR1 and CDR2: MNHNY, SVGAGI (reference sequence). The CDR3 DNA follows: TGTGCCAGCAGTTACCTGAACACTGAAGCTTTCTTT. Translation gives CASSYLNTEAFF.

A few counts support this clonotype. V is TRBV5-1 and J is TRBJ2-7; no definite D call. This CDR3 region has 13 residues. Germline CDR1 reads SGHRS; CDR2 reads YFSETQ. Trimming removed 0 bases at V and 6 bases at J, with 10 bases between. The CDR3 DNA sequence: TGCGCCAGCAGCTTGGCCTCGGCGACCGAGCAGTACTTC. Its protein is CASSLASATEQYF. Using reference TRBV5-1 and TRBJ2-7 for the parts outside the CDR3, the full variable domain is KAGVTQTPRYLIKTRGQQVTLSCSPISGHRSVSWYQQTPGQGLQFLFEYFSETQRNKGNFPGRFSGRQFSNSRSEMNVSTLELGDSALYLCASSLASATEQYFGPGTRLTVT.

This clonotype has more than one count but fewer than ten. V and J are TRBV19 and TRBJ1-4, with D maybe TRBD1 (6 bases). Germline V gives CDR1 LNHDA, CDR2 SQIVND (reference sequence). The CDR3 totals 14 residues. V lost 8 bases to trimming and J lost 5 bases, with 15 bases between them. The CDR3 coding sequence is TGTGCCAGTCGCCCAGGGGCGACGAATGAAAAACTGTTTTTT. Encoded protein: CASRPGATNEKLFF.

This clonotype appeared a few times. The genes are TRBV7-2 and TRBJ1-2, with D maybe TRBD1 (5 bases). V lost 2 bases to trimming and J lost 3 bases, with 16 bases between them. Germline CDR1 SGHTA, CDR2 FQGNSA. CDR3 length: 16 amino acids. The CDR3 DNA is TGTGCCAGCAGCTTATGGTTGGGGGGGTCGGACTATGGCTACACCTTC. Residues: CASSLWLGGSDYGYTF. Variable domain in full (rest from reference TRBV7-2 and TRBJ1-2): GAGVSQSPSNKVTEKGKDVELRCDPISGHTALYWYRQSLGQGLEFLIYFQGNSAPDKSGLPSDRFSAERTGGSVSTLTIQRTQQEDSAVYLCASSLWLGGSDYGYTFGSGTRLTVV.

A note on this clonotype: A junction boundary mismatches the germline segment, possibly from a read error. The chain is built from TRBV20-1 and TRBJ1-5; TRBD1 might be the D (6 bases). CDR1 and CDR2 (germline): DFQATT, SNEGSKA (reference sequence). There are 15 residues in the CDR3. CDR3 nucleotide sequence: TGCAGTGCGCTACAACGGACAGTCCGCGATCAGCCCCAGCCTTTT. This codes for CSALQRTVRDQPQPF.

The chain couples TRBV12-3 or TRBV12-4 to TRBJ1-3; D remains unclear. The germline V and J ends were trimmed by 5 bases and 2 bases, with 1 base remaining between them. The length of the CDR3 is 11 residues. The chain's CDR3 is CASSPGNTIYF. The CDR3 nucleotides are TGTGCCAGCAGTCCTGGAAACACCATATATTTT.

This clonotype is medium-sized. The chain carries TRBV12-3 or TRBV12-4 and TRBJ2-6; 7 bases align to TRBD1. J was trimmed by 8 bases and V by 6 bases; bases with no gene match: 1. The CDR3 has 12 residues. CDR3: CASRTGTNVLTF. The CDR3 DNA sequence: TGTGCCAGCAGGACAGGGACCAACGTCCTGACTTTC.

This clonotype was counted between two and nine times. A read error may account for a junction end that differs from germline. The J gene is TRBJ1-2, the V gene TRBV4-3; D not certain. CDR3 length: 13 residues. Germline V gives CDR1 LGHNA, CDR2 YSLEER. The CDR3 here is CASSQRGFYGYTF. The CDR3 DNA reads TGTGCCAGCAGCCAACGAGGATTCTATGGCTACACCTTC.

The chain recombines TRBV19 with TRBJ1-2; D is unresolved. Trimming stripped 4 bases from V and 4 bases from J, with 7 bases between. The CDR3 totals 12 residues. Germline CDR1 reads LNHDA; CDR2 reads SQIVND (reference sequence). As DNA, the CDR3 is TGTGCCAGTAGTAGGGGTACCTATGGCTACACCTTC. It codes for CASSRGTYGYTF.

This clonotype was seen a handful of times. The chain employs TRBV15 and TRBJ2-2; no definite D call. Germline V gene data show CDR1 as LNHNV and CDR2 as YYDKDF (reference sequence). The CDR3 consists of 14 residues. Trimming took 1 base from V and 5 from J, leaving 8 bases between them. CDR3 sequence: CATSRVWGTGELFF. The CDR3 DNA reads as TGTGCCACCAGCAGAGTTTGGGGAACCGGGGAGCTGTTTTTT.

As for this clonotype: Mismatch with germline at one junction end may stem from a read error. V is TRBV4-2 and J is TRBJ1-2; D not certain. The germline V gene has CDR1 LGHNA and CDR2 YNFKEQ. This CDR3 comprises 13 residues. As DNA, the CDR3 is TGCGCCAGCAGCCAAACGGTGAGGTATGGCTACACCTTC. Protein: CASSQTVRYGYTF.

This clonotype was picked up a small number of times. The genes are TRBV5-4 and TRBJ1-3; no firm D call. The germline CDR1 and CDR2 sequences are SGHNT and YYREEE (reference sequence). The CDR3 spans 15 residues. With 4 bases removed from V and 0 bases from J, the gap between germline ends came to 11 bases. The CDR3 DNA follows: TGTGCCAGCAGCACGGGCACCAACTCTGGAAACACCATATATTTT. Translated: CASSTGTNSGNTIYF.

The CDR3 here is CASSWTGSTEAFF. For the CDR3, the DNA is TGTGCCAGCAGCTGGACAGGGAGCACTGAAGCTTTCTTT. This chain joins TRBV7-9 and TRBJ1-1; the match to TRBD1 covers 8 bases. Germline V gene data show CDR1 as SEHNR and CDR2 as FQNEAQ (reference sequence). The CDR3 has 13 residues. Trimming took 4 bases from V and 4 from J; bases not matched to a gene: 2.

V is TRBV6-2 or TRBV6-3 and J is TRBJ2-3; tentative D call: TRBD1 (5 bases). Germline lookup yields CDR1 MNHEY and CDR2 SVGEGT. V was shortened by 5 bases and J by 11 bases, with 20 bases between the two germline ends. The CDR3 is 14 amino acids. CDR3 region: CASSRERTSHMQYF. Written as DNA, the CDR3 is TGTGCCAGCAGTCGTGAGAGGACATCCCATATGCAGTATTTT.

The table lists this clonotype with a few counts. The V gene is TRBV12-3 or TRBV12-4, the J gene TRBJ1-2; D possibly corresponds to TRBD1 (6 bases). The CDR3 extends over 14 amino acids. The germline V and J ends were trimmed by 7 bases and 2 bases, with 14 bases remaining between them. Here the CDR3 DNA reads TGTGCCAGCACCCCGACAGGACCCAACTATGGCTACACCTTC. Its translation: CASTPTGPNYGYTF.

The chain carries TRBV19 and TRBJ2-5, with D uncertain. The germline CDR1 and CDR2 sequences are LNHDA and SQIVND (reference sequence). CDR3 length: 12 amino acids. Between the trimmed V and J ends, which lost 5 bases and 5 bases, there was a span of 9 bases. CDR3 amino acids: CASSGTRETQYF. The CDR3 DNA is TGTGCCAGTAGTGGTACGAGGGAGACCCAGTACTTC.

This rearrangement joins TRBV7-3 to TRBJ1-1; D unresolved. V lost 0 bases and J 4 bases, leaving 6 bases between the germline ends. Germline loops: CDR1 SGHTA, CDR2 FQGTGA. The CDR3 runs 13 residues. The CDR3 protein is CASSLTVATEAFF. CDR3 sequence (DNA): TGTGCCAGCAGCTTAACCGTGGCCACTGAAGCTTTCTTT. Using reference TRBV7-3 and TRBJ1-1 for the parts outside the CDR3, the full variable domain is GAGVSQTPSNKVTEKGKYVELRCDPISGHTALYWYRQSLGQGPEFLIYFQGTGAADDSGLPNDRFFAVRPEGSVSTLKIQRTERGDSAVYLCASSLTVATEAFFGQGTRLTVV.

The J gene is TRBJ1-2, the V gene TRBV6-6; unclear D gene. CDR1 and CDR2 (germline): MNHNY, SVGAGI (reference sequence). The CDR3 spans 15 residues. Trimming removed 4 bases at V and 4 bases at J, with 16 bases between. The CDR3 nucleotides read TGTGCCAGCAGTTCCATTCTGGGAGGCATCTATGGCTACACCTTC. Residues: CASSSILGGIYGYTF.

The rearrangement links TRBV24-1 to TRBJ2-1; the D gene is possibly TRBD2 (5 bases). The CDR3 covers 15 residues. Germline V gene lookup returns CDR1 KGHDR and CDR2 SFDVKD. Between the trimmed V and J ends, which lost 7 bases and 0 bases, there was a span of 12 bases. CDR3 sequence (DNA): TGTGCCACCAGCAGGACTTCCGACTCCTACAATGAGCAGTTCTTC. Protein product: CATSRTSDSYNEQFF.